The rows below give T cell receptor beta chains drawn from one sample of a study of T cell repertoires in cytomegalovirus infection. MiXCR was run by TCRdb on the reads, yielding one entry per CDR3 protein. The table lists 900,000 to 950,000 distinct CDR3 sequences, approximately 32% of them singletons. These TCRs' antigens remain unknown. The sequencing used cultured CD8+ T cells from PBMCs, collected from culture after CMV antigen stimulation. The receptors shown here come from a human donor in good health (CMV status not recorded). Some clones in this sample may be carry-over from other donors' samples. Each CDR3 is given with its conserved first and last residue. D genes are given only for firm matches. For some rows the clone size is stated as once, few or many, or as a class when expanded; others skip it.

size	D	V	J	DNA	CDR3
few	.	TRBV19	TRBJ1-5	TGTGCCAGTACCATATCCCACGGACGCAATCAGCCCCAGCATTTT	CASTISHGRNQPQHF
many	TRBD2	TRBV7-6	TRBJ2-1	TGTGCCAGCAGCTTAGAACTCCCAGAGCGGGGGCGTGAGCAGTTCTTC	CASSLELPERGREQFF
.	TRBD1	TRBV20-1	TRBJ1-4	TGCAGTGCTGGAATGACAGGGAACGGTGAAAAACTGTTTTTT	CSAGMTGNGEKLFF
.	.	TRBV12-5	TRBJ1-2	TGTGCTAGTGACAAGGGATTAACAGGCTCCTATGGCTACACCTTC	CASDKGLTGSYGYTF
few	TRBD1	TRBV27	TRBJ2-1	TGTGCCAGCAGTTTAATAGGGACAGGGTCCTACAATGAGCAGTTCTTC	CASSLIGTGSYNEQFF
.	.	TRBV5-1	TRBJ2-7	TGCGCCAGCAGCTTGGTCCCAAGGCCGAACGGCGACGAGCAGTACTTC	CASSLVPRPNGDEQYF
once	TRBD1	TRBV5-1	TRBJ1-6	TGCGCCAGCAGCCTTGGGACAGGGAGGTCACCCCTCCACTTT	CASSLGTGRSPLHF
few	.	TRBV6-8	TRBJ1-5	TGTGCCAGCAGGGAGAATGGACAGCATAGCAATCAGCCCCAGCATTTT	CASRENGQHSNQPQHF
.	TRBD1	TRBV2	TRBJ1-2	TGTGCCAGCAGGGGACGGACAGGGCCTAACTATGGCTACACCTTC	CASRGRTGPNYGYTF
.	TRBD1	TRBV4-3	TRBJ1-3	TGCGCCAGCAGCCACCACAGCCGGGACAGGGATCTTACTTACTCTGGAAACACCATATATTTT	CASSHHSRDRDLTYSGNTIYF
few	TRBD1	TRBV29-1	TRBJ1-2	TGCAGCGTTGAAGTTGACAGGGGATGGGAGTTAGCTAACTATGGCTACACCTTC	CSVEVDRGWELANYGYTF
many	.	TRBV12-3/TRBV12-4	TRBJ2-1	TGTGCCAGCAGTTTAGCGATGGGAAATGAGCAGTTCTTC	CASSLAMGNEQFF
few	.	TRBV12-3/TRBV12-4	TRBJ2-2	TGTGCCAGCAGTTTGGGCCGCAGAGAGCTGTTTTTT	CASSLGRRELFF
.	.	TRBV5-4	TRBJ1-1	TGTGCCAGCAGCTTAGAGGGGAGGAGTGACACTGAAGCTTTCTTT	CASSLEGRSDTEAFF
.	.	TRBV6-6	TRBJ2-7	TGTGCCAGCAGTTACTCCCCGGACGAGCAGTACTTC	CASSYSPDEQYF
many	.	TRBV7-8	TRBJ1-6	TGTGCCAGCAGCCCTTGTTTCCGGGGGTCCTATAATTCACCCCTCCACTTT	CASSPCFRGSYNSPLHF
.	.	TRBV27	TRBJ1-2	TGTGCCAGCAGTCAGGGGTTTGCGGGGACTGTATATGGCTACACCTTC	CASSQGFAGTVYGYTF
.	.	TRBV5-6	TRBJ1-5	TGTGCCAGCAGCTTGGCCTTATCGACCGGTAGCAATCAGCCCCAGCATTTT	CASSLALSTGSNQPQHF
.	TRBD1	TRBV7-8	TRBJ1-2	TGTGCCAGCAGCTTAGGGCTCGGGACAGTAGCTAACTATGGCTACACCTTC	CASSLGLGTVANYGYTF
few	TRBD1	TRBV7-9	TRBJ1-1	TGTGCCAGCAGCGCAAACAGGGGGCGCGGGGGCACTGAAGCTTTCTTT	CASSANRGRGGTEAFF
few	.	TRBV6-1	TRBJ2-7	TGTGCCAGCAGAACCCAAGCCGCCGAGCAGTACTTC	CASRTQAAEQYF
few	TRBD2	TRBV9	TRBJ2-6	TGTGCCAGCAGCGGGGGTAGCGGGTCTGGGGCCAACGTCCTGACTTTC	CASSGGSGSGANVLTF
.	.	TRBV20-1	TRBJ2-1	TGCAGTGCTAGAGATCTGGGTAATGAGCAGTTCTTC	CSARDLGNEQFF
few	.	TRBV7-9	TRBJ2-7	TGTGCCAGCAGCTTAGAGGACAACTCCTACGAGCAGTACTTC	CASSLEDNSYEQYF
.	.	TRBV10-2	TRBJ2-1	TGCGCCAGCAGTGAGTCTGCCCGCCGGGAGCAGTTCTTC	CASSESARREQFF
few	TRBD1	TRBV6-5	TRBJ2-5	TGTGCCAGCAGTTGGACAGGGCTCCGGCGGGAGACCCAGTACTTC	CASSWTGLRRETQYF
.	.	TRBV2	TRBJ2-3	TGTGCCAGCAGTGGGGGACCAAGGGATACGCAGTATTTT	CASSGGPRDTQYF
few	.	TRBV6-5	TRBJ2-5	TGTGCCAGCAGTTACTCTCCTGGGGGAAGCAGAGAACTCCAAGAGACCCAGTACTTC	CASSYSPGGSRELQETQYF
few	TRBD1	TRBV27	TRBJ1-2	TGTGCCAGGACAACAGGGGGCAGGGGCTACACCTTC	CARTTGGRGYTF
.	.	TRBV5-5	TRBJ1-4	TGTGCCAGCAGCTTGTACAAGGGGGAAAAACTGTTTTTT	CASSLYKGEKLFF
.	.	TRBV3-1	TRBJ1-3	TGTGCCAGCAGCCTCCCGACAGGCCCTGTAAACACCATATATTTT	CASSLPTGPVNTIYF
.	.	TRBV20-1	TRBJ2-7	TGCAGTGCCCCCCGACAGTCCTCCTACGAGCAGTACTTC	CSAPRQSSYEQYF
once	.	TRBV2	TRBJ2-2	TGTGCCAGCAGTGAGGCACCCACCGGGGAGCTGTTTTTT	CASSEAPTGELFF
.	.	TRBV7-9	TRBJ1-4	TGTGCCAGCAGCTTAGCGGCAGACAGTTTCCGCGAAAAACTGTTTTTT	CASSLAADSFREKLFF
.	TRBD2	TRBV6-2/TRBV6-3	TRBJ2-3	TGTGCCAGCAGTGCTAGCGGGGCCTCTAGCACAGATACGCAGTATTTT	CASSASGASSTDTQYF
many	.	TRBV7-2	TRBJ1-1	TGTGCCAGCAGCCCTCCCGGACAGCCTTTTATGAACACTGAAGCTTTCTTT	CASSPPGQPFMNTEAFF
.	.	TRBV12-3/TRBV12-4	TRBJ2-6	TGTGCCAGCAGCGACGGCAGCTCTGGGGCCAACGTCCTGACTTTC	CASSDGSSGANVLTF
.	.	TRBV3-1	TRBJ2-7	TGTGCCAGCAGCCAAGATTTTGGATCACTCGCATCCTACGAGCAGTACTTC	CASSQDFGSLASYEQYF
.	.	TRBV19	TRBJ1-5	TGTGCCAGTAGTGAGGGGCGTCATCAGCCCCAGCATTTT	CASSEGRHQPQHF
.	TRBD1	TRBV14	TRBJ2-1	TGTGCCAGCAGCATGCGGGACAGGGGCTACAATGAGCAGTTCTTC	CASSMRDRGYNEQFF
few	TRBD2	TRBV6-1	TRBJ2-5	TGTGCCAGCAGTGCCCGGGGGGGGCGGGGGGCTCTCCAAGAGACCCAGTACTTC	CASSARGGRGALQETQYF
.	TRBD2	TRBV7-4	TRBJ2-1	TGTGCCAGCAGCATGACTAGCGGGGGGGCCTCCTACAATGAGCAGTTCTTC	CASSMTSGGASYNEQFF
many	.	TRBV7-7	TRBJ2-1	TGTGCTAGCAGCTTTCTACGGGATGAGCAGTTCTTC	CASSFLRDEQFF
.	.	TRBV6-2/TRBV6-3	TRBJ1-1	TGTGCCAGCACCTACGGCTACACTGAAGCTTTCTTT	CASTYGYTEAFF
.	TRBD2	TRBV12-3/TRBV12-4	TRBJ2-2	TGTGCCAGCACCTTGGGCGGGGGGGCTGCCGGGGAGCTGTTTTTT	CASTLGGGAAGELFF
.	.	TRBV4-1	TRBJ1-5	TGCGCCAGCAGCCAAGTCTCAGGGGATGGCAATCAGCCCCAGCATTTT	CASSQVSGDGNQPQHF
many	.	TRBV7-2	TRBJ1-3	TGTGCCAGCAGCCCTGGGGGAAATGGAAACACCATATATTTT	CASSPGGNGNTIYF
many	TRBD1	TRBV7-9	TRBJ1-1	TGTGCCAGCAGCCCATGGGGACAGCTGGGCACTGAAGCTTTCTTT	CASSPWGQLGTEAFF
few	TRBD1	TRBV7-6	TRBJ2-3	TGTGCCAGCAGTCAAAGGGACAGAGGAACAGATACGCAGTATTTT	CASSQRDRGTDTQYF
few	.	TRBV5-5	TRBJ1-2	TGTGCCAGCAGCTTGCTGGGCAGAGGCTATGGCTACACCTTC	CASSLLGRGYGYTF
few	.	TRBV12-5	TRBJ2-7	TGTGCTAGTGGACTGTGGGGCGGGCTCGCTCGCGAGCAGTACTTC	CASGLWGGLAREQYF
.	TRBD2	TRBV9	TRBJ2-1	TGTGCCAGCAGCGTAGAACCGGGAGGCTCCTACAATGAGCAGTTCTTC	CASSVEPGGSYNEQFF